This T cell receptor beta chain was captured by sequencing in a study of early T cells in non-severe SARS-CoV-2 infection. A remark on this clonotype: The missing conserved phenylalanine or tryptophan at the end of this CDR3 makes a read error likely.

Individual cDNA molecules received unique molecular identifiers. TCRdb called the 5' RACE reads again in MiXCR, with one record for every CDR3 protein. The sample includes some 52,000 distinct CDR3 sequences, 8% to 10% of them seen just once. The CDR3 has 13 amino acids. V gave up 10 bases and J gave up 1 base, with 10 bases separating them. Germline CDR1 is MNHNS and CDR2 is SASEGT. This clonotype originated in an adult who was a healthcare worker with PCR-confirmed SARS-CoV-2 infection or an uninfected control (not recorded which). The V and J genes are TRBV6-1 and TRBJ2-2; possibly TRBD2 for D (6 bases). Sample: whole blood. The chain's CDR3 is CATRRENTGELFL. The CDR3 DNA sequence: TGTGCCACCAGGCGGGAGAACACCGGGGAGCTGTTTCTT.